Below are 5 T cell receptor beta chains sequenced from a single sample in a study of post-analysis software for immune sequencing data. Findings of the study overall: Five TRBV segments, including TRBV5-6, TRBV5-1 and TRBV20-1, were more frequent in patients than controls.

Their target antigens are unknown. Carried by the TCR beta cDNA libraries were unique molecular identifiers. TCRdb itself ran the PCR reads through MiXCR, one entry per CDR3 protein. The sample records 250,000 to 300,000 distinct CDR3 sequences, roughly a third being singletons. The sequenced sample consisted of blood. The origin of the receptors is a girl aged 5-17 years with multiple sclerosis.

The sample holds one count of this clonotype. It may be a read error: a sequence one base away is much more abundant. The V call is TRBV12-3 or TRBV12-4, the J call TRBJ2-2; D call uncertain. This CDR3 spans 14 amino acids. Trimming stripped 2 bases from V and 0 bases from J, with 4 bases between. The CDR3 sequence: CASSLQPNTGELFF. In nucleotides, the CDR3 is TGTGCCAGCAGTTTACAGCCGAACACCGGGGAGCTGTTTTTT.

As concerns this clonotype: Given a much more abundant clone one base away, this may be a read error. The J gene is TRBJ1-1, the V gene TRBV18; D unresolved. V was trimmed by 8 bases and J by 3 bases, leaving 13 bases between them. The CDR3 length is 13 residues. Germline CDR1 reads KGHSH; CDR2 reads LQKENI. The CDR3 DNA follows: TGTGCCAGCCTGATAGGCGGGGACACTGAAGCTTTCTTT. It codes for CASLIGGDTEAFF. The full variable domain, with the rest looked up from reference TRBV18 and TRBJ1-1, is NAGVMQNPRHLVRRRGQEARLRCSPMKGHSHVYWYRQLPEEGLKFMVYLQKENIIDESGMPKERFSAEFPKEGPSILRIQQVVRGDSAAYFCASLIGGDTEAFFGQGTRLTVV.

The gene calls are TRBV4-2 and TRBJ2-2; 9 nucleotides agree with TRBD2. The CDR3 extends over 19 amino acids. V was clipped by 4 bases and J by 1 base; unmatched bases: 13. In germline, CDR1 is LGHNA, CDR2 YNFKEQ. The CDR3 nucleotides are TGTGCCAGCAGCCCTTTAGCGGGGGCGATTGTTGGGAACACCGGGGAGCTGTTTTTT. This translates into CASSPLAGAIVGNTGELFF.

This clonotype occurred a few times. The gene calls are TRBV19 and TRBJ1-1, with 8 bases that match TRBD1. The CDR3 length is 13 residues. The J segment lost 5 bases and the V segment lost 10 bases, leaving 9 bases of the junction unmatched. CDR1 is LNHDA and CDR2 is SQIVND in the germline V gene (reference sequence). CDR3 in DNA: TGTGCCACGAGCAGGGGGCGCCGGACTGAAGCTTTCTTT. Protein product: CATSRGRRTEAFF.

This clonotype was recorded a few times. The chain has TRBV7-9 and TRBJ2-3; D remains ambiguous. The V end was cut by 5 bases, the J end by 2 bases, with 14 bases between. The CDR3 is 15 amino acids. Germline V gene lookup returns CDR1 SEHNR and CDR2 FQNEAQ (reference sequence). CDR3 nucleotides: TGTGCCAGCAGCCGCGCCGCCATTACCACAGATACGCAGTATTTT. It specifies CASSRAAITTDTQYF.